One sample yielded the 15 T cell receptor beta chains listed below, sequenced in a study of blood T cell repertoires in COVID-19. Sequencing was performed with immunoSEQ multiplex PCR; in TCRdb, only in-frame clones are kept and a portion is missing. The sample lists 250,000 to 350,000 clones, 85% to 90% occurring once. The sequenced sample was peripheral blood. These TCRs come from a woman aged 25-40 years with COVID-19, enrolled during active disease.

The chain couples TRBV19 to TRBJ2-7; 13 bases are a match to TRBD2. Germline CDR1 reads LNHDA; CDR2 reads SQIVND (reference sequence). There are 15 residues in the CDR3. V dropped 5 bases and J dropped 3; count of bases not matched to a gene: 4. This chain's CDR3 is CASSGRTSGSYEQYF. CDR3 nucleotides: TGTGCCAGTAGTGGGAGGACTAGCGGGAGCTACGAGCAGTACTTC. Drawing the rest from reference TRBV19 and TRBJ2-7, the complete variable domain is DGGITQSPKYLFRKEGQNVTLSCEQNLNHDAMYWYRQDPGQGLRLIYYSQIVNDFQKGDIAEGYSVSREKKESFPLTVTSAQKNPTAFYLCASSGRTSGSYEQYFGPGTRLTVT.

The gene calls are TRBV28 and TRBJ2-5; 11 bases match TRBD2. The V and J ends lost 6 bases and 2 bases, in that order; junction bases with no gene match: 8. Germline assignment: CDR1 MDHEN and CDR2 SYDVKM. The CDR3 runs to 16 residues. The CDR3 DNA is TGTGCCAGCAGCCCTCCCCGACTAGCGGGACAAGAGACCCAGTACTTC. Amino acids: CASSPPRLAGQETQYF. The entire variable domain, with the rest obtained from reference TRBV28 and TRBJ2-5, is as follows: DVKVTQSSRYLVKRTGEKVFLECVQDMDHENMFWYRQDPGLGLRLIYFSYDVKMKEKGDIPEGYSVSREKKERFSLILESASTNQTSMYLCASSPPRLAGQETQYFGPGTRLLVL.

V and J are TRBV11-2 and TRBJ1-1; D remains ambiguous. Germline lookup yields CDR1 SGHAT and CDR2 FQNNGV. The CDR3 is 12 residues long. V lost 0 bases, J lost 8 bases, and 7 bases lay in between. The CDR3, as DNA: TGTGCCAGCAGCTTAGAACACAGCGAAGCTTTCTTT. It codes for CASSLEHSEAFF.

V gene TRBV7-9 combines with J gene TRBJ2-1; 7 nucleotides line up with TRBD2. CDR3 length equals 14 residues. The J segment lost 7 bases and the V segment lost 2 bases, leaving 5 bases of the junction unmatched. Looked up from germline, CDR1 is SEHNR and CDR2 is FQNEAQ (reference sequence). The CDR3 region is CASSLPSGRNEQFF. The CDR3 DNA is TGTGCCAGCAGCTTACCTAGCGGAAGGAATGAGCAGTTCTTC.

This chain connects TRBV5-1 to TRBJ2-5, with TRBD2 as a possible D gene (5 bases). V lost 3 bases and J lost 2, with 14 bases in between. CDR1 is SGHRS and CDR2 is YFSETQ in the germline V gene. The length of the CDR3 is 15 residues. CDR3 residues: CASSWSGGSQETQYF. DNA of the CDR3: TGCGCCAGCAGCTGGTCTGGCGGGTCGCAAGAGACCCAGTACTTC.

This clone was found once. This chain uses TRBV19 with TRBJ1-4; tentatively, D is TRBD1 (6 bases). This CDR3 has 16 residues. Looked up from germline, CDR1 is LNHDA and CDR2 is SQIVND (reference sequence). V gave up 6 bases and J gave up 5 bases, with 19 bases separating them. In nucleotides, the CDR3 is TGTGCCAGTAGAGGGGAACGTGACAGGCGGAATGAAAAACTGTTTTTT. Amino acid sequence: CASRGERDRRNEKLFF.

The CDR3 nucleotides are TGTGCCAGCAGCTTAGGGCTCACCGGGTCGAGGTACCAAGAGACCCAGTACTTC. Its protein is CASSLGLTGSRYQETQYF. This chain links TRBV7-9 with TRBJ2-5; no firm D call. V was shortened by 1 base and J by 0 bases, with 18 bases between the two germline ends. Germline V gene data show CDR1 as SEHNR and CDR2 as FQNEAQ (reference sequence). The CDR3 runs to 18 residues.

The gene calls are TRBV14 and TRBJ1-2; a weak D match, TRBD1 (6 bases). V was clipped by 0 bases and J by 5 bases, with 13 bases between them. Germline-derived CDR1 and CDR2 are SGHDN and FVKESK. CDR3 length: 15 amino acids. The CDR3 sequence is CASSQDVQGWYGYTF. The CDR3 nucleotides read TGTGCCAGCAGCCAAGATGTCCAGGGGTGGTATGGCTACACCTTC.

The chain recombines TRBV19 with TRBJ1-3; 9 positions agree with TRBD1. CDR1 LNHDA and CDR2 SQIVND come from the germline V gene (reference sequence). Trimming removed 6 bases from V and 0 bases from J; junction bases left unmatched: 3. There are 15 residues in the CDR3. The DNA of the CDR3 is TGTGCCAGTAGCGGACAGGGGACCTCTGGAAACACCATATATTTT. Translation: CASSGQGTSGNTIYF.

The chain links TRBV28 to TRBJ1-5, with no clear D. Germline V CDR1 and CDR2: MDHEN, SYDVKM. Trimming removed 2 bases at V and 0 bases at J, with 17 bases between. CDR3 length: 18 amino acids. The CDR3 reads CASSLIVLEQTSNQPQHF. The DNA of the CDR3 is TGTGCCAGCAGTTTAATAGTATTGGAACAGACTAGCAATCAGCCCCAGCATTTT.

Details on this clone: At one end, the junction sequence differs from germline, possibly due to a read error. This chain uses TRBV12-3 or TRBV12-4 with TRBJ1-1; maybe TRBD1 (5 bases). The CDR3 is 13 residues long. The CDR3 nucleotides are TGTGCCAGCAGTTTACCAGGGAACCCTGAAGCTTTCTTT. It translates to CASSLPGNPEAFF.

The J gene is TRBJ1-5, the V gene TRBV25-1; TRBD1 aligns across 8 bases. CDR3 size: 14 residues. The V gene end was trimmed by 5 bases and the J gene end by 1 base; junction bases not matched to a gene: 1. Germline V gene sequence: CDR1 MGHDK, CDR2 SYGVNS. This chain's CDR3 is CASSRQGSNQPQHF. CDR3 bases: TGTGCCAGCAGTAGACAGGGGAGCAATCAGCCCCAGCATTTT. The complete variable domain, with remaining parts taken from reference TRBV25-1 and TRBJ1-5, reads EADIYQTPRYLVIGTGKKITLECSQTMGHDKMYWYQQDPGMELHLIHYSYGVNSTEKGDLSSESTVSRIRTEHFPLTLESARPSHTSQYLCASSRQGSNQPQHFGDGTRLSIL.

The J gene is TRBJ1-2, the V gene TRBV6-6, with 10 bases that match TRBD1. J was trimmed by 6 bases and V by 6 bases; bases with no gene match: 7. Per germline, CDR1 MNHNY and CDR2 SVGAGI (reference sequence). This CDR3 spans 14 amino acids. CDR3 nucleotides: TGTGCCAGCAGAGCCGGGACAGGGGATGATGGCTACACCTTC. Amino acids: CASRAGTGDDGYTF.

The chain combines TRBV30 with TRBJ2-3, with 13 positions matching TRBD2. CDR1 and CDR2 (germline): GTSNPN, SVGIG (reference sequence). V was clipped by 1 base and J by 3 bases; unmatched bases: 1. CDR3 length equals 15 residues. This chain's CDR3 is CAWSGTSGSTDTQYF. The DNA for the CDR3 is TGTGCCTGGAGTGGGACTAGCGGGAGTACAGATACGCAGTATTTT.

About this clone: The same CDR3 arises from other DNA sequences in this sample as well. The chain links TRBV19 to TRBJ1-5; D uncertain. Germline V CDR1 and CDR2: LNHDA, SQIVND (reference sequence). The CDR3 loop spans 14 amino acids. With 3 bases removed from V and 2 bases from J, the gap between germline ends came to 8 bases. The CDR3, as DNA: TGTGCCAGTAGTATTCGGGAGGGCAATCAGCCCCAGCATTTT. It codes for CASSIREGNQPQHF.